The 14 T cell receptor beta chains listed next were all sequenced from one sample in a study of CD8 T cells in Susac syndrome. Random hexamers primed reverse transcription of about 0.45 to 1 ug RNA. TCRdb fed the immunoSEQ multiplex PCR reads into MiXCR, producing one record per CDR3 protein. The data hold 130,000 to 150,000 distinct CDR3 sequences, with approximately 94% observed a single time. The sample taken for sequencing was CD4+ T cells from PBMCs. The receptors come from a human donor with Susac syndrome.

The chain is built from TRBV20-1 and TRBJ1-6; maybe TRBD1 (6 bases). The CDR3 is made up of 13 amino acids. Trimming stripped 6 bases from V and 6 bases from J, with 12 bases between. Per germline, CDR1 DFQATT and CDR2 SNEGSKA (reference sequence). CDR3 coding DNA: TGCAGTGCCCAAGGACAGACTAATTCACCCCTCCACTTT. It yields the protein CSAQGQTNSPLHF.

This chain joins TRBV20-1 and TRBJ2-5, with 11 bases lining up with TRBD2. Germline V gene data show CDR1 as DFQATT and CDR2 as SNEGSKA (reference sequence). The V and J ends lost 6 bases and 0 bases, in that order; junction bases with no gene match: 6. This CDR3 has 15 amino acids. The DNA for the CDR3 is TGCAGTGCCCTCGGGACTAGCGGCAACCAAGAGACCCAGTACTTC. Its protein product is CSALGTSGNQETQYF.

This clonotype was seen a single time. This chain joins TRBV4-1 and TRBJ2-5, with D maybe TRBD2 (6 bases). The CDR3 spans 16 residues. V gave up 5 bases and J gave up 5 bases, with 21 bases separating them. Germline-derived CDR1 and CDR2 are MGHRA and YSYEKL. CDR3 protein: CASSGGKWGEGETQYF. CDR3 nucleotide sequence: TGCGCCAGCAGCGGAGGGAAGTGGGGAGAAGGGGAGACCCAGTACTTC.

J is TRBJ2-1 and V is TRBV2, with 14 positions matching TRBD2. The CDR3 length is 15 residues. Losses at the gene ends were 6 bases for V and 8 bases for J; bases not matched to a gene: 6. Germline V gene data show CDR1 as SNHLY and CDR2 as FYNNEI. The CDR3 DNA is TGTGCCAGCAGCCCGGGACTAGCGGGAGTCGATGAGCAGTTCTTC. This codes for CASSPGLAGVDEQFF. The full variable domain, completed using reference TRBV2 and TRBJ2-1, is EPEVTQTPSHQVTQMGQEVILRCVPISNHLYFYWYRQILGQKVEFLVSFYNNEISEKSEIFDDQFSVERPDGSNFTLKIRSTKLEDSAMYFCASSPGLAGVDEQFFGPGTRLTVL.

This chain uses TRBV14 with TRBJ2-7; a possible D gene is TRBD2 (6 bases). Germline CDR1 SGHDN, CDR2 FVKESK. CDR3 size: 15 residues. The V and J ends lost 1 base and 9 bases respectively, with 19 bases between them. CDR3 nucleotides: TGTGCCAGCAGCCAAGTCCCGGGAGCGGACCTAGGGCAGTACTTC. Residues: CASSQVPGADLGQYF.

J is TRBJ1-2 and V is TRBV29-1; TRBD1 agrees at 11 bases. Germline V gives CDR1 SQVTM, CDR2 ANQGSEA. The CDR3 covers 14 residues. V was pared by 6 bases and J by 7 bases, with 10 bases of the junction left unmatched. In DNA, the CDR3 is TGCAGCGTCTGGGGCGGGACAGGGGGTCTTGGCTACACCTTC. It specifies CSVWGGTGGLGYTF.

The CDR3 DNA reads TGTGCCAGCAGCGGGGGACAGGCCTACGAGCAGTACTTC. Its protein product is CASSGGQAYEQYF. The V gene is TRBV2, the J gene TRBJ2-7, with 8 bases identical to TRBD1. Per the germline V gene, CDR1 is SNHLY and CDR2 is FYNNEI. After removal of 6 bases from V and 2 bases from J, the junction contained 3 bases not matched to a gene. CDR3 length: 13 amino acids.

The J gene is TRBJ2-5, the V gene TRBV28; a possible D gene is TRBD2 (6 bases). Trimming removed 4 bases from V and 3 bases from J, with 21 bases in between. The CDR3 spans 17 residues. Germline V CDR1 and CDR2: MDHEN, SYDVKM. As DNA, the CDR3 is TGTGCCAGCAGTTCCCCCCTCAGACTAGTCTCCGAAGAGACCCAGTACTTC. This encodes CASSSPLRLVSEETQYF.

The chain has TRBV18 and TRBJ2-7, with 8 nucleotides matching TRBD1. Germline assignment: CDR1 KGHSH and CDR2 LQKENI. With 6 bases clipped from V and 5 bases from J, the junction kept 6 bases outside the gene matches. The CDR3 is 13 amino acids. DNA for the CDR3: TGTGCCAGCTCCCCCCACAGGGGGGACGAGCAGTACTTC. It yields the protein CASSPHRGDEQYF.

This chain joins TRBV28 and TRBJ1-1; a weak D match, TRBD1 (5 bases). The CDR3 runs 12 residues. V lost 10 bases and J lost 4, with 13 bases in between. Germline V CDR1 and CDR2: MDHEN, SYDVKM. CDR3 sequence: CAIGARGTEAFF. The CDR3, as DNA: TGTGCCATCGGGGCGAGGGGCACTGAAGCTTTCTTT.

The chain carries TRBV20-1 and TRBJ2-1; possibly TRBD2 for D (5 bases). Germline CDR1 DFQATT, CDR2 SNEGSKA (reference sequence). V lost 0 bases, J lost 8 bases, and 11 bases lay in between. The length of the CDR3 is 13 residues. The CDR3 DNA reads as TGCAGTGCTAGAGAGGCGGGTTCCCATGAGCAGTTCTTC. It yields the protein CSAREAGSHEQFF.

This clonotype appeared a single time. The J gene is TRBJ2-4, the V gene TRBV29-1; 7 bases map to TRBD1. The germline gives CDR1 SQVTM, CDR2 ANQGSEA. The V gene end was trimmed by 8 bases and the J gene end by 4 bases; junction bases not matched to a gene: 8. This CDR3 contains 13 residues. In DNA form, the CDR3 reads TGCAGCTTCCGTGGGACAGAAAAAAACATTCAGTACTTC. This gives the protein CSFRGTEKNIQYF.

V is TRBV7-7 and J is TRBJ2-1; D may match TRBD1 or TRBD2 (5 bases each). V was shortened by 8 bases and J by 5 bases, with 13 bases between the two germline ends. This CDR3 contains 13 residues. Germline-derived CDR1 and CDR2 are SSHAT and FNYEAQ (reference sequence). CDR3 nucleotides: TGTGCCAGCTCTTGGGGACCCAACAATGAGCAGTTCTTC. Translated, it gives CASSWGPNNEQFF.

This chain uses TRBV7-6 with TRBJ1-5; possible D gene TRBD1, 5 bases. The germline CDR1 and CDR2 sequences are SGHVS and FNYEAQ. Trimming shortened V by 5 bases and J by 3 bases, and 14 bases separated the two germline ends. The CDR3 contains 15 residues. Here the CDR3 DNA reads TGTGCCAGCAGCCCGGGTGGGGGGGTCAATCAGCCCCAGCATTTT. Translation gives CASSPGGGVNQPQHF.